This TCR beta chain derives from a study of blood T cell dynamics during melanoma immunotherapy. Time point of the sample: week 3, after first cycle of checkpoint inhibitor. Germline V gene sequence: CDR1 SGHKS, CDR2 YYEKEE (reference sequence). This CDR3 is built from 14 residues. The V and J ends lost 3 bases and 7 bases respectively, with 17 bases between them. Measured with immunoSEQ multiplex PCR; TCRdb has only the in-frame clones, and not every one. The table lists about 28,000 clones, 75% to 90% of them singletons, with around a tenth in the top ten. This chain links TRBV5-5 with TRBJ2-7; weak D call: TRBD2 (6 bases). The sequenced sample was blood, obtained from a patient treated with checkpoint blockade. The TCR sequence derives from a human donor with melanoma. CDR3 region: CASSYRESLPEQYF. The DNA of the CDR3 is TGTGCCAGCAGCTACCGGGAGTCCCTTCCGGAGCAGTACTTC.